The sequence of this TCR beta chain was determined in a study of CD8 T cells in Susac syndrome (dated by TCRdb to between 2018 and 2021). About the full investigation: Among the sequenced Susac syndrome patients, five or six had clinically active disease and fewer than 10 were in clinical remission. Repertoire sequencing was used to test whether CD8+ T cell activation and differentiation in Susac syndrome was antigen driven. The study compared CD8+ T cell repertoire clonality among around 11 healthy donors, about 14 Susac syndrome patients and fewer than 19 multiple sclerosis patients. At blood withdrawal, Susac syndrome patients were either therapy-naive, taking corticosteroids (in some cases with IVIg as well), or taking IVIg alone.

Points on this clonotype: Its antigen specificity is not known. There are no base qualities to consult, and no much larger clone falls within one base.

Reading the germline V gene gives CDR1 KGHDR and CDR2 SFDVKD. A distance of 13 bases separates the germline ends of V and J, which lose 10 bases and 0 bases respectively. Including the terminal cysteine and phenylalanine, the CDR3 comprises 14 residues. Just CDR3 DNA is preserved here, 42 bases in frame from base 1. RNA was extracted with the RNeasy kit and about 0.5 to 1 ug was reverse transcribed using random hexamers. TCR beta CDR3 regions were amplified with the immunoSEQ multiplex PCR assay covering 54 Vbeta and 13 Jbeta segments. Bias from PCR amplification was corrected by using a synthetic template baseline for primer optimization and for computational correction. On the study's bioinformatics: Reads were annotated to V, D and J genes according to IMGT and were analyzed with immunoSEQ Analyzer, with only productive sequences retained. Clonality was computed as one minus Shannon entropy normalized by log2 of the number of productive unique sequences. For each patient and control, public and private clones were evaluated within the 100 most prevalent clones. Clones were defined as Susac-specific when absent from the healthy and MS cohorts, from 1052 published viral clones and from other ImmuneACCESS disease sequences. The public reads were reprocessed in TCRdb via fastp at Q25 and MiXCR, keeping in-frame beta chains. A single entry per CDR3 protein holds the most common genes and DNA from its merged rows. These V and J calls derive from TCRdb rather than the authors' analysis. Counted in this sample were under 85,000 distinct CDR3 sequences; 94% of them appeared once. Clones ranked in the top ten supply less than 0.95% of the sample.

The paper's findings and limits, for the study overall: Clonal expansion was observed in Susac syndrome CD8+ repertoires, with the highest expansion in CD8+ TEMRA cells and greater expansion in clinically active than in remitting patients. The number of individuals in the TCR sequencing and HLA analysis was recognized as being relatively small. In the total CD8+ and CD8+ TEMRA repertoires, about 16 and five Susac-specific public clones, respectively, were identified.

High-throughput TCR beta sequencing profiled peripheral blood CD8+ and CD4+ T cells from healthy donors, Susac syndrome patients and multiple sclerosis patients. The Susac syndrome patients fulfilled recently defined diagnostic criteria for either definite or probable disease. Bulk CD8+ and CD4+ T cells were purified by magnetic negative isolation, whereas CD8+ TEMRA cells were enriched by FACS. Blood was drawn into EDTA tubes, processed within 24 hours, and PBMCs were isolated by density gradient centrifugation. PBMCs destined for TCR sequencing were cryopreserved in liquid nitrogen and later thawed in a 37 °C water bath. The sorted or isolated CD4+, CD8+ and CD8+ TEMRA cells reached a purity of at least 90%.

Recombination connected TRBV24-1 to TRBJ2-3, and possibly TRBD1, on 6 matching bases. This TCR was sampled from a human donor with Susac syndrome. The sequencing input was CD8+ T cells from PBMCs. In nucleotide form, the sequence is TGTGCCACAGGGCGTACAGGGAGCACAGATACGCAGTATTTT. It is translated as CATGRTGSTDTQYF.